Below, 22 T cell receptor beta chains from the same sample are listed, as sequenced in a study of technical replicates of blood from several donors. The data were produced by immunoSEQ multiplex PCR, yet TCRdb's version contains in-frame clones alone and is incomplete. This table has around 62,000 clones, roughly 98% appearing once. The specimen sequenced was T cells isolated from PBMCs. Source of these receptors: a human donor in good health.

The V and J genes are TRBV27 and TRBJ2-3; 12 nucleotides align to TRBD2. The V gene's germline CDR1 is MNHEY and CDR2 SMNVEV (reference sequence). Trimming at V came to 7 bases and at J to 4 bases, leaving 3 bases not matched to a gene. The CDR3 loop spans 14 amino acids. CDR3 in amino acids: CASTSGRAPDTQYF. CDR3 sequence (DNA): TGTGCCAGCACTAGCGGGAGGGCCCCAGATACGCAGTATTTT.

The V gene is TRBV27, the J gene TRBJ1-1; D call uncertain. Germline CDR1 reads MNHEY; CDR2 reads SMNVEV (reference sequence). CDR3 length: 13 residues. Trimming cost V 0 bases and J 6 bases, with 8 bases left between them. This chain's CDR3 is CASSLSPVSEAFF. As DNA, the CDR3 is TGTGCCAGCAGTTTATCTCCGGTCTCTGAAGCTTTCTTT.

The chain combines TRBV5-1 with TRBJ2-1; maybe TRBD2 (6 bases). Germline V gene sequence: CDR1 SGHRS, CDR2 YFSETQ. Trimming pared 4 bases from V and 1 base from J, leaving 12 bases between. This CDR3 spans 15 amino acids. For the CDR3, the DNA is TGCGCCAGCAGCCCAACTAGCCCATCCTACAATGAGCAGTTCTTC. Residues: CASSPTSPSYNEQFF. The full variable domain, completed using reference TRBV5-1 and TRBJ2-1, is KAGVTQTPRYLIKTRGQQVTLSCSPISGHRSVSWYQQTPGQGLQFLFEYFSETQRNKGNFPGRFSGRQFSNSRSEMNVSTLELGDSALYLCASSPTSPSYNEQFFGPGTRLTVL.

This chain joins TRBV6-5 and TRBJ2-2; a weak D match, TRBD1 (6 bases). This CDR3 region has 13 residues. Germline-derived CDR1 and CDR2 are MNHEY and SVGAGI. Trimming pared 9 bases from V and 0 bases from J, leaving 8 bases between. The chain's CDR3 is CASRTANTGELFF. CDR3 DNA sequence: TGTGCCAGTAGGACAGCGAACACCGGGGAGCTGTTTTTT.

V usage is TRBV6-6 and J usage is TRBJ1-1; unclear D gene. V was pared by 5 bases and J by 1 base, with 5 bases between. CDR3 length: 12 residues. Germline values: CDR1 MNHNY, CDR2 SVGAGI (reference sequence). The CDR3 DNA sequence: TGTGCCAGCAGTCCCCAGAACACTGAAGCTTTCTTT. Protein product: CASSPQNTEAFF.

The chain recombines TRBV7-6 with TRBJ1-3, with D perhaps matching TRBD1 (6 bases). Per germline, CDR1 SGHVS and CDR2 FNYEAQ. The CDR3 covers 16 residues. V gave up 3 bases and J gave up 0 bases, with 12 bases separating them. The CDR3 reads CASSFATGSSGNTIYF. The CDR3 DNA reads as TGTGCCAGCAGCTTTGCCACAGGGTCCTCTGGAAACACCATATATTTT.

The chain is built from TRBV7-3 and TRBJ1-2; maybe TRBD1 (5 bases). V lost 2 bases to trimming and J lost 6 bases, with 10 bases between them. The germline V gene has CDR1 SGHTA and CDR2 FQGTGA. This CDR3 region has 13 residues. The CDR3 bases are TGTGCCAGCAGCTTACGGCGGGGCGATGGCTACACCTTC. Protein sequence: CASSLRRGDGYTF.

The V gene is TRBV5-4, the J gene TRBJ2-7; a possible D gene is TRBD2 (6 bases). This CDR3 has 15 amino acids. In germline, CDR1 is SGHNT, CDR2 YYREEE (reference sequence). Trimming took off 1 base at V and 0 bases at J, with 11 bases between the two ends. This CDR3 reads CASSLTNGSSYEQYF. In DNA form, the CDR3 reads TGTGCCAGCAGCTTGACCAACGGGAGCTCCTACGAGCAGTACTTC.

The chain's CDR3 is CASSLEHGAKYF. The CDR3 DNA reads as TGTGCCAGCAGCCTCGAGCACGGAGCCAAGTACTTC. The rearrangement links TRBV7-2 to TRBJ2-5; D is unclear. Germline values: CDR1 SGHTA, CDR2 FQGNSA. The CDR3 contains 12 residues. The V end was cut by 5 bases, the J end by 12 bases, with 16 bases between.

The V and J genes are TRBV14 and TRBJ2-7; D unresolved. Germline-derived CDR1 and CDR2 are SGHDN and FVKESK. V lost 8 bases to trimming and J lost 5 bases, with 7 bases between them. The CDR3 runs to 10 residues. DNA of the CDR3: TGTGCCAGCGAGATTGACGAGCAGTACTTC. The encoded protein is CASEIDEQYF.

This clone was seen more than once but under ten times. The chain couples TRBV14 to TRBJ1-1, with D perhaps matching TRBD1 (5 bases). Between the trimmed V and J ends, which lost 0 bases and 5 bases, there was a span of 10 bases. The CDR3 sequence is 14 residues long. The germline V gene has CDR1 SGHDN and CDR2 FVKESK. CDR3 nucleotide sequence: TGTGCCAGCAGCCAAGATAGGAGGGGTACTGAAGCTTTCTTT. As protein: CASSQDRRGTEAFF.

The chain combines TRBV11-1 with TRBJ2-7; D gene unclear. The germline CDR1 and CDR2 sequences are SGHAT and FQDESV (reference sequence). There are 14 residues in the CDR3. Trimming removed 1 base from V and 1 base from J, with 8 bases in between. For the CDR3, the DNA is TGTGCCAGCAGCTTAGGGCGGAATTCCTACGAGCAGTACTTC. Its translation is CASSLGRNSYEQYF.

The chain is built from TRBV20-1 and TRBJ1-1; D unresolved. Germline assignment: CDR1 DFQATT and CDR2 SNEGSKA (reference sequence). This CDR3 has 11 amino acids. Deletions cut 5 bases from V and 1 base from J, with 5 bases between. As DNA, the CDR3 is TGCAGTGCTTCTAGGAACACTGAAGCTTTCTTT. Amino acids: CSASRNTEAFF.

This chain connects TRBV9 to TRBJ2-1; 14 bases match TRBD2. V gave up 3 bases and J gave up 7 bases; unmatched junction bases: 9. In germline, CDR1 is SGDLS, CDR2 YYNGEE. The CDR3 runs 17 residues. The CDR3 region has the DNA TGTGCCAGCAGCGACTTAACGGGACTAGCGGGGGAAAATGAGCAGTTCTTC. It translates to CASSDLTGLAGENEQFF. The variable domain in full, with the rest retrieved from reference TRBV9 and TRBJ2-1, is DSGVTQTPKHLITATGQRVTLRCSPRSGDLSVYWYQQSLDQGLQFLIQYYNGEERAKGNILERFSAQQFPDLHSELNLSSLELGDSALYFCASSDLTGLAGENEQFFGPGTRLTVL.

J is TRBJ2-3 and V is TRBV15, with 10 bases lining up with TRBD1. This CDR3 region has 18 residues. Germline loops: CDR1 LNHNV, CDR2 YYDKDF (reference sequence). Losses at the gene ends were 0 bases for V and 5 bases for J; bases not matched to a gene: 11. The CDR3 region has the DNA TGTGCCACCAGCAGAGATCGAGGGGGACAGGGGAATCAAGATACGCAGTATTTT. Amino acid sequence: CATSRDRGGQGNQDTQYF.

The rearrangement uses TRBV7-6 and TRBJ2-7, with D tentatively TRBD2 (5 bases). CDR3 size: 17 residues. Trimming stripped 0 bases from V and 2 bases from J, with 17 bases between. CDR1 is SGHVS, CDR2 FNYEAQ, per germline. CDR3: CASSLAWVREEPYEQYF. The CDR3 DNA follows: TGTGCCAGCAGCTTAGCTTGGGTGAGGGAAGAGCCCTACGAGCAGTACTTC.

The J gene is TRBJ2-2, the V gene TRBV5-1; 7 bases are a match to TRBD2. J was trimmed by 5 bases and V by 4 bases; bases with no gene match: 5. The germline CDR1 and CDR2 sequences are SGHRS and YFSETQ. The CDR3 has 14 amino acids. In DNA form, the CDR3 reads TGCGCCAGCAGCCCCGGGGGAGGGACCGGGGAGCTGTTTTTT. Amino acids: CASSPGGGTGELFF.

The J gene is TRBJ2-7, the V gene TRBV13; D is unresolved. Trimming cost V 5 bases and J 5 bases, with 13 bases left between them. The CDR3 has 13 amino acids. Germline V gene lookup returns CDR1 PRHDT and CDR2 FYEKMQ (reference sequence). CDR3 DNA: TGTGCCAGCAGCAAGGCCAACGCGGACGAGCAGTACTTC. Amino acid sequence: CASSKANADEQYF.

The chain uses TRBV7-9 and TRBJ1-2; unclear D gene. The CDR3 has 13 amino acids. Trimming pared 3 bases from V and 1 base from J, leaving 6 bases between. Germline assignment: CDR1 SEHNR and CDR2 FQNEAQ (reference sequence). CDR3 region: CASSLEINYGYTF. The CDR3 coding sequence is TGTGCCAGCAGCTTGGAGATTAACTATGGCTACACCTTC.

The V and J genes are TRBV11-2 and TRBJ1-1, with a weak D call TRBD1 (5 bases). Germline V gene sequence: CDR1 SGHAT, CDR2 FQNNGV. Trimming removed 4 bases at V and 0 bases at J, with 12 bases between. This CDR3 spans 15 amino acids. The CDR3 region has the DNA TGTGCCAGCAGCTCGGCGGGGCAGCTGAACACTGAAGCTTTCTTT. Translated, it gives CASSSAGQLNTEAFF.

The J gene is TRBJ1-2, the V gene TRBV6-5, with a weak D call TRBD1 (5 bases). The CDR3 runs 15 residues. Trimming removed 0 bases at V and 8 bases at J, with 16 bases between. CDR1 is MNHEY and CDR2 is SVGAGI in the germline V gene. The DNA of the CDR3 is TGTGCCAGCAGTTACTCCGTCTCGGGGGTAGGAGGCTACACCTTC. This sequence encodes CASSYSVSGVGGYTF.

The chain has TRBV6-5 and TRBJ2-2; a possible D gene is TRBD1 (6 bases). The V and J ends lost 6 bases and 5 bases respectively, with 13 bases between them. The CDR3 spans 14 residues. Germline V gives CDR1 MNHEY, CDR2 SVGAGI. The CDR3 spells CASRPQGRTGELFF. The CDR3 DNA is TGTGCCAGCAGACCACAGGGCCGGACCGGGGAGCTGTTTTTT.